The sequence of this TCR beta chain was determined in a study of blood T cells in healthy people across ages. Study background: Per two T cells, about one barcoded beta molecule was captured through template switching. Study conclusions and caveats: Because donor CMV status was unknown, expanded clonotype changes were possibly confounded.

A note on this clonotype: Its antigen is as yet unknown.

Through a sample-barcoded 5' primer and a J-beta primer mix, a second PCR was run for roughly 6 to 11 cycles. There were at least 3 million CDR3-containing paired-end reads obtained from each sample. In TCRdb, the 5' RACE reads were re-called with MiXCR into one record per CDR3 protein. The data hold about 1.8 million distinct CDR3 sequences, with roughly 49% observed a single time. Donors were healthy Caucasian individuals from Russia aged about 6 to 90. In germline, CDR1 is SGHVS, CDR2 FNYEAQ. The CDR3 covers 15 residues. Sample: blood. The J gene is TRBJ2-7, the V gene TRBV7-6; no firm D call. The tail of the sequence fits TRBJ2-5 better, so the J call may be wrong. The clonotype originates from a woman aged 40 to 50 in good health. CDR3 nucleotide sequence: TGTGCCAGCAGCTTAACCGGGCCAGGTATCCAGACCCAGTACTTC. It is translated as CASSLTGPGIQTQYF.